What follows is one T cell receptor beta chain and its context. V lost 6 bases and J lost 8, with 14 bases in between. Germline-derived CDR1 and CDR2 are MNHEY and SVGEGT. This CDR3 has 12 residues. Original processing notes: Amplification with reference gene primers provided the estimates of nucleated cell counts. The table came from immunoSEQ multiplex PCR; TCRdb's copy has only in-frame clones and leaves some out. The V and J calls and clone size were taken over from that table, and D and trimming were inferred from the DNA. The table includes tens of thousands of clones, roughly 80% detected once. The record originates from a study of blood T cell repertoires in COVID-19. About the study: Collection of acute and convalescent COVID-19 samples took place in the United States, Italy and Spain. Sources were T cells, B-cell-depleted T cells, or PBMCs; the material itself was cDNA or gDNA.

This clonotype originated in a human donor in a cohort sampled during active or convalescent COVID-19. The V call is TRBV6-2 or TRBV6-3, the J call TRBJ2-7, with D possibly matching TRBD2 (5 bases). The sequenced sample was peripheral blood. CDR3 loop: CASSSTTLKQYF. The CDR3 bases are TGTGCCAGCAGCTCGACTACCTTGAAGCAGTACTTC.